Each of the 19 T cell receptor beta chains below was sequenced from the same sample in a study of cytomegalovirus exposure and HLA in healthy donors. With 60 Vbeta and 13 Jbeta primers, the PCR was carried out. Clones were sequenced by immunoSEQ multiplex PCR, and TCRdb holds only the in-frame ones, with some missing. Of approximately 160,000 clones in the sample, approximately 78% were seen once. Sample: PBMCs. All receptors come from a woman younger than 30 in good health and CMV-seronegative.

This chain links TRBV19 with TRBJ2-2, with 10 bases aligning to TRBD2. V was pared by 1 base and J by 1 base, with 0 bases of the junction left unmatched. Germline loops: CDR1 LNHDA, CDR2 SQIVND (reference sequence). There are 16 residues in the CDR3. As DNA, the CDR3 is TGTGCCAGTAGTATAGTAGCGGGAGGGAACACCGGGGAGCTGTTTTTT. Protein sequence: CASSIVAGGNTGELFF.

In this sample, this clone turned up once. The V gene is TRBV9, the J gene TRBJ2-2; D may be TRBD2 (5 bases). CDR1 SGDLS and CDR2 YYNGEE come from the germline V gene. The CDR3 runs to 13 residues. V shed 3 bases and J shed 4 bases, with 7 bases lying between them. The CDR3 here is CASSAGFTGELFF. CDR3 sequence (DNA): TGTGCCAGCAGCGCGGGGTTCACCGGGGAGCTGTTTTTT. Variable domain in full (rest from reference TRBV9 and TRBJ2-2): DSGVTQTPKHLITATGQRVTLRCSPRSGDLSVYWYQQSLDQGLQFLIQYYNGEERAKGNILERFSAQQFPDLHSELNLSSLELGDSALYFCASSAGFTGELFFGEGSRLTVL.

The genes are TRBV7-2 and TRBJ2-2, with TRBD2 identical over 11 bases. J lost 4 bases, V lost 5 bases, and 15 bases had no gene match. The CDR3 has 19 residues. CDR1 SGHTA and CDR2 FQGNSA come from the germline V gene. The CDR3 nucleotides read TGTGCCAGCAGCGGCAAGGGGCTAGCGGGAGGAGGGGGCACCGGGGAGCTGTTTTTT. Translating gives CASSGKGLAGGGGTGELFF.

This rearrangement joins TRBV2 to TRBJ1-1, with 10 bases aligning to TRBD1. The junction had 6 bases not matched to a gene; V was cut back by 2 bases and J by 6 bases. The CDR3 is 15 amino acids. Germline CDR1 reads SNHLY; CDR2 reads FYNNEI. CDR3 region: CASSEWDRGSPEAFF. In DNA, the CDR3 is TGTGCCAGCAGTGAATGGGACAGGGGCTCTCCTGAAGCTTTCTTT.

This clone occurred a few times. The rearrangement joins TRBV7-9 to TRBJ2-2; possible D gene TRBD1, 5 bases. The length of the CDR3 is 12 residues. Germline CDR1 SEHNR, CDR2 FQNEAQ (reference sequence). V lost 11 bases to trimming and J lost 5 bases, with 12 bases between them. The CDR3 loop reads CALGVWTGELFF. The CDR3 DNA is TGTGCCTTAGGGGTATGGACCGGGGAGCTGTTTTTT.

V is TRBV6-1 and J is TRBJ2-3, with 10 bases identical to TRBD1. CDR1 is MNHNS, CDR2 SASEGT, per germline. Unmatched junction bases numbered 5, after V lost 4 bases and J lost 1 base. CDR3 length equals 16 residues. The CDR3 sequence: CASSAGTGDGTDTQYF. Here the CDR3 DNA reads TGTGCCAGCAGTGCCGGGACAGGGGATGGCACAGATACGCAGTATTTT.

The genes are TRBV27 and TRBJ1-1; D ambiguous. The CDR3 extends over 14 amino acids. Germline loops: CDR1 MNHEY, CDR2 SMNVEV (reference sequence). V dropped 10 bases and J dropped 3 bases, with 18 bases sitting between them. CDR3 sequence (DNA): TGTGCCACCGGAGGTACCGGTCGGGACACTGAAGCTTTCTTT. It specifies CATGGTGRDTEAFF.

This sequence joins TRBV12-2 and TRBJ2-5; TRBD1 reflects the table's D call only, with no check against the DNA. TRBV12-2 is labeled a pseudogene. This CDR3 spans 14 amino acids. The CDR3 sequence is CASRFRGYQETQYF. The CDR3, as DNA: TGTGCAAGTCGCTTTAGGGGGTACCAAGAGACCCAGTACTTC.

The chain couples TRBV5-1 to TRBJ2-7, with 7 positions matching TRBD1. The CDR3 is made up of 14 amino acids. Germline V CDR1 and CDR2: SGHRS, YFSETQ. The V and J ends lost 4 bases and 0 bases, in that order; junction bases with no gene match: 4. The CDR3: CASSQGTASYEQYF. CDR3 coding DNA: TGCGCCAGCAGCCAAGGGACAGCCTCCTACGAGCAGTACTTC.

The J gene is TRBJ2-5, the V gene TRBV9, with D perhaps TRBD1 (5 bases). Germline CDR1 reads SGDLS; CDR2 reads YYNGEE. Trimming stripped 7 bases from V and 1 base from J, with 11 bases between. CDR3 length: 13 amino acids. CDR3 DNA: TGTGCCAGCCAGGGCAGCTCCCAAGAGACCCAGTACTTC. It yields the protein CASQGSSQETQYF.

The CDR3: CASSQDPRLAGSDEQYF. CDR3 nucleotides: TGCGCCAGCAGCCAAGACCCCCGGCTAGCGGGAAGCGACGAGCAGTACTTC. V usage is TRBV4-1 and J usage is TRBJ2-7, with TRBD2 identical over 9 bases. CDR3 length equals 17 residues. Germline CDR1 is MGHRA and CDR2 is YSYEKL. Trimming took 0 bases from V and 5 from J; bases not matched to a gene: 11.

V gene TRBV9 combines with J gene TRBJ2-2; perhaps TRBD2 as D (6 bases). This CDR3 is 14 amino acids long. V shed 9 bases and J shed 0 bases, with 12 bases lying between them. Germline-derived CDR1 and CDR2 are SGDLS and YYNGEE. This CDR3 is CATKAGPNTGELFF. CDR3 in DNA: TGTGCCACCAAGGCGGGGCCGAACACCGGGGAGCTGTTTTTT.

The chain uses TRBV6-5 and TRBJ1-1; possibly TRBD1 for D (5 bases). Germline V gene sequence: CDR1 MNHEY, CDR2 SVGAGI. V lost 5 bases to trimming and J lost 1 base, with 11 bases between them. This CDR3 spans 14 amino acids. The CDR3 region has the DNA TGTGCCAGCAGTGGATCACAGGAGAACACTGAAGCTTTCTTT. Amino acids: CASSGSQENTEAFF.

The gene calls are TRBV7-2 and TRBJ2-7; possibly TRBD2 for D (6 bases). The germline V gene has CDR1 SGHTA and CDR2 FQGNSA. Trimming pared 2 bases from V and 2 bases from J, leaving 7 bases between. The CDR3 totals 13 residues. DNA of the CDR3: TGTGCCAGCAGCTTAAGACTAGCCTACGAGCAGTACTTC. Translated, it gives CASSLRLAYEQYF.

This chain connects TRBV2 to TRBJ1-5, with 7 bases lining up with TRBD1. The V segment lost 6 bases and the J segment 3 bases; nucleotides outside the gene matches: 11. Germline lookup yields CDR1 SNHLY and CDR2 FYNNEI. The CDR3 totals 16 residues. The CDR3 DNA is TGTGCCAGCAGGAAAACAGGGGCCGGATACAATCAGCCCCAGCATTTT. Translating it yields CASRKTGAGYNQPQHF.

CDR3 sequence (DNA): TGTGCCAGCAGCCGGGGAGGACAGGGGAGGCAGCCCCAGCATTTT. It translates to CASSRGGQGRQPQHF. The genes are TRBV6-1 and TRBJ1-5; 9 nucleotides align to TRBD1. This CDR3 is 15 amino acids long. The V gene end was trimmed by 6 bases and the J gene end by 7 bases; junction bases not matched to a gene: 10. Germline CDR1 is MNHNS and CDR2 is SASEGT.

The V and J genes are TRBV7-6 and TRBJ1-3; tentative D call: TRBD1 (5 bases). The CDR3 loop spans 16 amino acids. Germline lookup yields CDR1 SGHVS and CDR2 FNYEAQ. The germline V and J ends were trimmed by 5 bases and 4 bases, with 18 bases remaining between them. The CDR3 region is CASSLLGGVDGNTIYF. The CDR3 DNA reads as TGTGCCAGCAGCCTGTTGGGGGGTGTTGACGGAAACACCATATATTTT.

V and J are TRBV4-1 and TRBJ2-7; TRBD1 might be the D (5 bases). The CDR3 is 14 amino acids. CDR1 MGHRA and CDR2 YSYEKL come from the germline V gene. Trimming shortened V by 1 base and J by 6 bases, and 13 bases separated the two germline ends. This chain's CDR3 is CASSQVQGRGEQYF. The CDR3 bases are TGCGCCAGCAGCCAAGTTCAGGGTCGCGGCGAGCAGTACTTC.

This clone is medium-sized (0.01 to 0.1%) by share. The chain combines TRBV6-8 with TRBJ1-5, with 8 nucleotides matching TRBD1. From germline, CDR1 is MNHGY and CDR2 SAAAGT. V lost 2 bases to trimming and J lost 7 bases; unmatched junction nucleotides: 10. This CDR3 region has 16 residues. CDR3: CASSYRPGGAEQPQHF. As DNA, the CDR3 is TGTGCCAGCAGTTACAGGCCAGGGGGCGCGGAGCAGCCCCAGCATTTT.